The following is a TCR beta chain sequence with its context. The authors' processing: By means of reference gene primer amplification, nucleated cell counts were estimated. Here immunoSEQ multiplex PCR was the method, and the copy in TCRdb shows in-frame clones only, minus some. V, J and clone size were drawn from that table, and D and trimming were deduced from the DNA. The sample lists approximately 100,000 clones; roughly 92% were seen once. The sample comes from a study of blood T cell repertoires in COVID-19. In the study overall: COVID-19 samples, acute and convalescent, were from the United States, Italy and Spain. PBMCs, B-cell-depleted T cells, or T cells were the source of the cDNA or gDNA that made up the material.

Germline V gene sequence: CDR1 MNHEY, CDR2 SMNVEV (reference sequence). The CDR3 extends over 13 amino acids. Trimming shortened V by 5 bases and J by 1 base, and 8 bases separated the two germline ends. The chain couples TRBV27 to TRBJ1-1; the D is unclear. The source of this sequence is a man aged 65-85 years with acute or convalescent COVID-19. The source material was peripheral blood. The CDR3 sequence: CASSPRGNTEAFF. The CDR3 bases are TGTGCCAGCAGTCCTCGGGGGAACACTGAAGCTTTCTTT.